This T cell receptor beta chain was found in a study of cytomegalovirus exposure and HLA in healthy donors. Broader study findings: Approximately 160 TCR beta chains were listed as cytomegalovirus-associated. Rare TCR sequences dominated, though some public TCRs recurred in many donors. Looking again later, the authors saw that most CMV-associated TCR beta chains seemed HLA-restricted.

Notes on this clone: Its antigen is as yet unknown. The junction differs from germline at one of its ends, possibly a read error. Other DNA sequences within the sample encode an identical CDR3.

The primer mix had 60 Vbeta and 13 Jbeta primers. The method was immunoSEQ multiplex PCR; TCRdb's version includes in-frame clones alone and lacks a portion of them. The top ten clones hold roughly 1.8% of a sample with 90,000 to 120,000 clones, around 82% of them seen once. This receptor was identified in a middle-aged woman in good health and CMV-seronegative. Source material: PBMCs.

The chain's CDR3 is CASYNYGYTF. Written as DNA, the CDR3 is TGTGCCAGCTATAACTACGGCTACACCTTC. The chain carries TRBV9 and TRBJ1-2; D gene unclear. CDR3 length equals 10 residues. Germline lookup yields CDR1 SGDLS and CDR2 YYNGEE.